This TCR beta chain was identified in a study of blood T cell repertoires in COVID-19. Turning to the study itself: Sites in the United States, Italy and Spain provided acute and convalescent COVID-19 samples. Sources were T cells, B-cell-depleted T cells, or PBMCs; the material itself was cDNA or gDNA.

Original data processing: Reference gene primer amplification gave nucleated cell count estimates. Sequenced by immunoSEQ multiplex PCR; TCRdb stores in-frame clones only, minus some. That table furnishes V, J and clone size, whereas the DNA furnished D and trimming. Altogether about 250,000 clones are present, around nine tenths being singletons, with the ten largest covering 0.9% to 1%. Germline-derived CDR1 and CDR2 are SGHRS and YFSETQ. The CDR3 extends over 15 amino acids. Germline trimming cut 2 bases from V and 5 bases from J; bases unmatched to any gene: 3. The specimen was peripheral blood. This chain connects TRBV5-1 to TRBJ2-1; 11 positions agree with TRBD2. The clonotype comes from a woman between 40 and 55 years old who had recovered from COVID-19. This CDR3 is CASSFPGLADNEQFF. CDR3 DNA: TGCGCCAGCAGCTTTCCGGGACTAGCGGACAATGAGCAGTTCTTC.